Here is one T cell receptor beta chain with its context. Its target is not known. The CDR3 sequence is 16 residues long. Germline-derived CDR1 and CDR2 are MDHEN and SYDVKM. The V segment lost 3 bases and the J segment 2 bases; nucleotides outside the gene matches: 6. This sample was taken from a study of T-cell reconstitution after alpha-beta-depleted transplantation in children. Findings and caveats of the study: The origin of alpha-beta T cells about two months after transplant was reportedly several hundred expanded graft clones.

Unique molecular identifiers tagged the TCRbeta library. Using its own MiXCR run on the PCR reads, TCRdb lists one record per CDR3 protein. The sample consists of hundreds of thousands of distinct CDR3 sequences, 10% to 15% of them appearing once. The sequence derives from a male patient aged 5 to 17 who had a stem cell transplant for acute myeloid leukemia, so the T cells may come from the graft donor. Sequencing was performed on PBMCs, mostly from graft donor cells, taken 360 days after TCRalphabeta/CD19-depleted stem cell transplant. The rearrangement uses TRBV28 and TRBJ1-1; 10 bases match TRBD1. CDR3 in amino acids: CASSLTGGDKNTEAFF. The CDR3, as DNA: TGTGCCAGCAGTTTGACAGGGGGCGATAAAAACACTGAAGCTTTCTTT.